This T cell receptor (beta chain) was documented in a study of blood T cell repertoires in COVID-19. About the study: Sample material is recorded as cDNA or gDNA derived from T cells, B-cell-depleted T cells, or PBMCs.

Methods used by the authors: How many nucleated cells were present was estimated from reference gene primer amplification. TCRdb's copy holds only in-frame clones and misses some; the assay was immunoSEQ multiplex PCR. For V, J and clone size, that table is used; D and trimming come from the DNA. The repertoire consists of about 170,000 clones, with approximately 82% occurring once and the leading ten covering approximately 10%. This CDR3 region has 14 residues. V dropped 6 bases and J dropped 9; count of bases not matched to a gene: 4. Looked up from germline, CDR1 is MDHEN and CDR2 is SYDVKM. The TCR was taken from an elderly woman with active or convalescent COVID-19. V is TRBV28 and J is TRBJ2-1; TRBD2 matches 14 bases. Sample: peripheral blood. The CDR3 loop is CASRGTSGSGEQFF. CDR3 nucleotides: TGTGCCAGCAGGGGGACTAGCGGGAGCGGTGAGCAGTTCTTC.